This entry is about one TCR beta chain. Its antigen is undetermined. V gave up 4 bases and J gave up 4 bases, with 14 bases separating them. Germline assignment: CDR1 SGHKS and CDR2 YYEKEE (reference sequence). This CDR3 region has 14 residues. Produced via immunoSEQ multiplex PCR; TCRdb's table is partial and in-frame only. The sample shows some 100,000 clones, under 90% of them seen only once. This specimen belongs to a study of OX40 agonist ivuxolimab in advanced cancers. Across the study: An agonistic anti-OX40 (CD134) antibody, ivuxolimab, was used to treat the patients. Mean age around 60 years, range roughly 23 to 79; 82.7% male.

Study findings and constraints: CD4+ T cells averaged fewer expanded clones than CD8+ T cells.

Source: CD4+ or CD8+ T cells sorted from blood, taken in a trial of the OX40 agonist ivuxolimab. This rearrangement joins TRBV5-5 to TRBJ1-2, with unresolved D. The sequence was collected from an adult with an advanced solid tumor such as melanoma, head and neck, liver or kidney cancer. This CDR3 reads CASSQERGPYGYTF. The CDR3 nucleotides are TGTGCCAGCAGCCAGGAAAGAGGGCCCTATGGCTACACCTTC. Drawing the rest from reference TRBV5-5 and TRBJ1-2, the complete variable domain is DAGVTQSPTHLIKTRGQQVTLRCSPISGHKSVSWYQQVLGQGPQFIFQYYEKEERGRGNFPDRFSARQFPNYSSELNVNALLLGDSALYLCASSQERGPYGYTFGSGTRLTVV.